Listed here are 8 T cell receptor beta chains from one sample, sequenced in a study of tumor and adjacent non-tumor tissue in lung cancer. RNA was extracted from bulk tissue without any cell sorting. The library came from three nested PCR rounds adapted from ARM-PCR protocols. TCRdb called the multiplex PCR reads again in MiXCR, with one record for every CDR3 protein. Among tens of thousands of distinct CDR3 sequences listed, over 75% were seen once. The sample was lung tumor tissue. Every receptor here comes from a woman aged 45-60 years with non-small cell lung cancer.

With respect to this clonotype: Here the CDR3 omits its conserved ending phenylalanine or tryptophan, so a read error is the likely source. The chain combines TRBV4-1 with TRBJ1-1, with D maybe TRBD1 (6 bases). The germline CDR1 and CDR2 sequences are MGHRA and YSYEKL. CDR3 length equals 16 residues. The CDR3 sequence is CASNQDRYRVNTEAFY. The CDR3 DNA reads TGCGCCAGCAACCAAGATCGTTACAGGGTGAACACTGAAGCTTTCTAT.

This clonotype has just a few counts. Germline and junction disagree at one end, which may indicate a read error. The chain combines TRBV20-1 with TRBJ2-7; 9 bases agree with TRBD2. Germline V gene lookup returns CDR1 DFQATT and CDR2 SNEGSKA (reference sequence). CDR3 size: 14 residues. CDR3 nucleotide sequence: TGCAGTGCTAGGAAGAGACTAGCGGCTTACGAGAAGTACTTC. Translation gives CSARKRLAAYEKYF.

This rearrangement joins TRBV11-2 to TRBJ2-7; D is uncertain. Trimming took 5 bases from V and 13 from J, leaving 27 bases between them. Germline CDR1 reads SGHAT; CDR2 reads FQNNGV. The CDR3 is 15 amino acids. CDR3 DNA sequence: TGTGCCAGCAGCATATCTCCGAGTCCCTCCTACGATTATTACTTC. It encodes CASSISPSPSYDYYF.

Comment on this clonotype: Relative to the germline gene, one junction end is altered; a read error may explain this. This chain connects TRBV28 to TRBJ1-1, with a tentative D call TRBD1 (5 bases). In germline, CDR1 is MDHEN, CDR2 SYDVKM. The CDR3 is 13 residues long. The CDR3 nucleotides are TGTGCCAGCAGTATCAGGGTGAGCACTGAAGTTTTCTTC. It encodes CASSIRVSTEVFF.

About this clonotype itself: This CDR3 fails to terminate in the conserved phenylalanine or tryptophan, so it likely reflects a read error. V usage is TRBV11-2 and J usage is TRBJ2-2; D not resolved. Looked up from germline, CDR1 is SGHAT and CDR2 is FQNNGV. The CDR3 runs to 14 residues. The CDR3 sequence: CSSRLVPGPGELFS. CDR3 nucleotides: TGTTCCAGCAGGTTAGTGCCCGGTCCCGGAGAGCTGTTTTCT.

Of note for this clonotype: Possible read error: a much larger clone is one base away. V is TRBV19 and J is TRBJ2-7; D is ambiguous. Germline V CDR1 and CDR2: LNHDA, SQIVND (reference sequence). This CDR3 comprises 13 residues. The CDR3 region is CANSIGLDYEQYF. CDR3 nucleotides: TGTGCCAATAGTATCGGCCTAGACTACGAGCAGTACTTC.

This clonotype was seen a few times. This likely comes from a read error, as the CDR3 has no conserved phenylalanine or tryptophan at its end. The J gene is TRBJ1-1, the V gene TRBV6-5, with D uncertain. From germline, CDR1 is MNHEY and CDR2 SVGAGI. The CDR3 runs 13 residues. Trimming left V 0 bases short and J 5 bases short, with 7 bases between. The CDR3 DNA reads as TGTGCCAGCAGTTACTCCCTGGATACTGAAGCTTTCATT. This gives the protein CASSYSLDTEAFI.

In regard to this clonotype: The junction differs from germline at one of its ends, possibly a read error. V gene TRBV29-1 combines with J gene TRBJ2-3; 7 bases map to TRBD1. Per germline, CDR1 SQVTM and CDR2 ANQGSEA. The CDR3 is made up of 13 amino acids. Here the CDR3 reads CSSTGSVADTQFF. CDR3 DNA: TGCAGTTCGACAGGGTCCGTCGCAGATACGCAGTTTTTT.